The T cell receptor beta chain described here comes from a study of CD8 T cells in ankylosing spondylitis. This clonotype came up many times. Its antigen is not known. Germline CDR1 and CDR2: DFQATT and SNEGSKA (reference sequence). The trim removed 4 bases at V and 2 bases at J, leaving 7 bases unmatched. This CDR3 has 16 amino acids. Findings of the study overall: Clones tied to disease were said to be significantly enriched in matched ankylosing spondylitis synovial fluid. The study identified a TCR beta motif of fewer than 10 highly homologous variants that appeared characteristic of ankylosing spondylitis blood.

TCRdb used MiXCR to reprocess the 5' RACE reads, holding one entry per CDR3 protein. The sample records more than 500,000 distinct CDR3 sequences, about 5.7% being singletons. This receptor was taken from a male donor with ankylosing spondylitis. The rearrangement uses TRBV20-1 and TRBJ2-5; TRBD2 matches 13 bases. The sample comprised blood, either unsorted or a sorted T cell fraction (not recorded which). The CDR3, as DNA: TGCAGTGCTACCGGGACTAGCGGGAACCTTCAAGAGACCCAGTACTTC. Amino acid sequence: CSATGTSGNLQETQYF.